The 32 T cell receptor beta chains given below trace back to one sample, sequenced in a study of molecular identifiers for immune sequencing clone quantification. TCRdb fed the PCR reads into MiXCR, producing one record per CDR3 protein. The sample shows over 300,000 distinct CDR3 sequences, roughly a quarter of them seen only once. Sequencing was done on a sample of naive CD8+ T cells from blood, with Jurkat cell RNA spiked in. The subset was: FACS-sorted CD8+CD4-CCR7+CD45RA+ naive T cells. These receptors were collected from a human donor in good health. Some libraries in this study had Jurkat cell RNA spiked in.

About this clonotype itself: A junction boundary mismatches the germline segment, possibly from a read error. The chain recombines TRBV29-1 with TRBJ1-1; D is possibly TRBD1 (5 bases). The CDR3 contains 16 residues. Germline loops: CDR1 SQVTM, CDR2 ANQGSEA. Here the CDR3 reads CSVEPWSRGRMAEAFF. The CDR3 coding sequence is TGCAGCGTTGAACCGTGGTCCCGGGGGAGAATGGCTGAAGCCTTCTTT.

Concerning this clonotype itself: A much larger clone is a single base away; this may be a read error. The genes are TRBV29-1 and TRBJ1-1; no definite D call. The CDR3 runs 13 residues. The germline gives CDR1 SQVTM, CDR2 ANQGSEA. The CDR3 reads CSVDGRSNTAAFF. Written as DNA, the CDR3 is TGCAGCGTTGATGGCAGGTCGAACACTGCAGCTTTCTTT.

This clonotype occurred a few times. V gene TRBV4-3 combines with J gene TRBJ2-3, with 9 bases aligning to TRBD1. The CDR3 is 15 residues long. Germline trimming cut 4 bases from V and 5 bases from J; bases unmatched to any gene: 7. Looked up from germline, CDR1 is LGHNA and CDR2 is YSLEER. Written as DNA, the CDR3 is TGCGCCAGCAGCCTGGGGACAGGGCACCGAGATACGCAGTATTTT. This encodes CASSLGTGHRDTQYF.

This clonotype was detected many times. This chain joins TRBV5-6 and TRBJ2-7; TRBD1 or TRBD2 may be the D gene (5 bases each). The CDR3 contains 13 residues. The V end lost 4 bases, the J end lost 2 bases, and 10 bases lay between the germline ends. Germline V gene lookup returns CDR1 SGHDT and CDR2 YYEEEE. CDR3 region: CASSPLGAYEQYF. The CDR3 region has the DNA TGTGCCAGCAGCCCCTTGGGGGCCTACGAGCAGTACTTC.

A few counts support this clonotype. This sequence joins TRBV30 and TRBJ2-3; TRBD2 matches at 9 bases. CDR1 GTSNPN and CDR2 SVGIG come from the germline V gene (reference sequence). The CDR3 covers 20 residues. With 0 bases clipped from V and 5 bases from J, the junction kept 21 bases outside the gene matches. CDR3 loop: CAWSVYSSRPSGKSVDTQYF. The CDR3 DNA sequence: TGTGCCTGGAGTGTATACTCAAGCCGCCCTAGCGGGAAAAGCGTAGATACGCAGTATTTT.

The chain recombines TRBV5-1 with TRBJ1-1; 7 positions agree with TRBD1. This CDR3 has 15 residues. V gave up 9 bases and J gave up 3 bases; unmatched junction bases: 14. Germline V gene sequence: CDR1 SGHRS, CDR2 YFSETQ. CDR3 region: CANRGLRLGDTEAFF. The CDR3, as DNA: TGCGCCAACAGGGGTTTAAGGCTGGGGGACACTGAAGCTTTCTTT.

This clonotype was counted many times. The chain joins TRBV5-4 to TRBJ1-2; a weak D match, TRBD1 (5 bases). This CDR3 has 15 residues. The germline gives CDR1 SGHNT, CDR2 YYREEE (reference sequence). Trimming shortened V by 0 bases and J by 3 bases, and 12 bases separated the two germline ends. CDR3 bases: TGTGCCAGCAGCTTGGGAAAGACAGCCTACTATGGCTACACCTTC. Protein: CASSLGKTAYYGYTF.

About this clonotype: Possible read error: a much larger clone is one base away. The V call is TRBV13, the J call TRBJ1-5; no clear D. CDR3 length equals 12 residues. From germline, CDR1 is PRHDT and CDR2 FYEKMQ (reference sequence). CDR3 loop: CASSSENQPPHF. The CDR3 coding sequence is TGTGCCAGCAGCTCAGAGAATCAGCCCCCGCATTTT.

The J gene is TRBJ1-1, the V gene TRBV5-3, with 8 positions matching TRBD1. TRBV5-3 belongs to the ORF category, with a function that is uncertain. The CDR3 is 14 amino acids. V lost 8 bases, J lost 3 bases, and 9 bases stayed unmatched. CDR3 sequence (DNA): TGTGCCAGCAGCAAGACAGGGGCGGACACTGAAGCTTTCTTT. Translating gives CASSKTGADTEAFF.

This chain joins TRBV11-2 and TRBJ2-6; D is unclear. Germline-derived CDR1 and CDR2 are SGHAT and FQNNGV. Trimming shortened V by 5 bases and J by 2 bases, and 10 bases separated the two germline ends. The length of the CDR3 is 15 residues. This chain's CDR3 is CASSTLFTGANVLTF. The CDR3 region has the DNA TGTGCCAGCAGCACCCTCTTTACTGGGGCCAACGTCCTGACTTTC. Drawing the rest from reference TRBV11-2 and TRBJ2-6, the complete variable domain is EAGVAQSPRYKIIEKRQSVAFWCNPISGHATLYWYQQILGQGPKLLIQFQNNGVVDDSQLPKDRFSAERLKGVDSTLKIQPAKLEDSAVYLCASSTLFTGANVLTFGAGSRLTVL.

To note about this clonotype: This likely comes from a read error, as the CDR3 has no conserved phenylalanine or tryptophan at its end. The chain is built from TRBV19 and TRBJ2-2; D possibly corresponds to TRBD2 (6 bases). The CDR3 runs to 13 residues. Deletions cut 3 bases from V and 10 bases from J, with 12 bases between. Germline V gene sequence: CDR1 LNHDA, CDR2 SQIVND (reference sequence). The CDR3 bases are TGTGCCAGTAGTATCTGGTCGGGAGAGGAGCTGTTTCTT. The encoded protein is CASSIWSGEELFL.

The CDR3 nucleotides are TGTGCCAGCAGCTTAGACCCGGGGGGTGCCTACGAGCAGTACTTC. It specifies CASSLDPGGAYEQYF. This chain links TRBV11-2 with TRBJ2-7, with 7 bases aligning to TRBD2. The CDR3 runs 15 residues. V was clipped by 0 bases and J by 2 bases; unmatched bases: 4. In germline, CDR1 is SGHAT, CDR2 FQNNGV.

With respect to this clonotype: Mismatch with germline at one junction end may stem from a read error. The V and J genes are TRBV10-2 and TRBJ1-5; D gene ambiguous. This CDR3 has 15 residues. Germline CDR1 and CDR2: WSHSY and SAAADI. The CDR3 sequence is CASSTMAASDQPQHF. CDR3 sequence (DNA): TGCGCCAGCAGTACGATGGCAGCTAGCGATCAGCCCCAGCATTTT.

This chain uses TRBV14 with TRBJ1-2; the match to TRBD1 covers 8 bases. V lost 4 bases and J lost 4; bases outside the gene matches: 8. CDR1 is SGHDN and CDR2 is FVKESK in the germline V gene. The CDR3 length is 15 residues. The CDR3 loop reads CASSPLPGQVYGYTF. The CDR3, as DNA: TGTGCCAGCAGCCCTCTGCCGGGACAGGTCTATGGCTACACCTTC. Filled out from reference TRBV14 and TRBJ1-2, the complete variable domain reads EAGVTQFPSHSVIEKGQTVTLRCDPISGHDNLYWYRRVMGKEIKFLLHFVKESKQDESGMPNNRFLAERTGGTYSTLKVQPAELEDSGVYFCASSPLPGQVYGYTFGSGTRLTVV.

The chain links TRBV4-1 to TRBJ2-3; D gene unclear. The V gene lost 0 bases and the J gene lost 0 bases, with 10 bases spanning the gap. The CDR3 totals 16 residues. From germline, CDR1 is MGHRA and CDR2 YSYEKL. CDR3 amino acids: CASSQEGIPSTDTQYF. CDR3 DNA: TGCGCCAGCAGCCAAGAGGGCATACCTAGCACAGATACGCAGTATTTT.

A few counts support this clonotype. The chain couples TRBV20-1 to TRBJ2-5; 10 nucleotides agree with TRBD2. Germline CDR1 is DFQATT and CDR2 is SNEGSKA (reference sequence). V shed 1 base and J 2 bases; nucleotides not matched to a gene: 10. The CDR3 is 17 residues long. CDR3 region: CSARAWPSGGNQETQYF. Here the CDR3 DNA reads TGCAGTGCTAGAGCTTGGCCTAGCGGGGGAAATCAAGAGACCCAGTACTTC.

This clonotype has only a few counts. The V call is TRBV7-9, the J call TRBJ2-1; perhaps TRBD1 as D (7 bases). The CDR3 length is 16 residues. Trimming cost V 4 bases and J 6 bases, with 19 bases left between them. The germline CDR1 and CDR2 sequences are SEHNR and FQNEAQ (reference sequence). As DNA, the CDR3 is TGTGCCAGCAGCTCTCCCTCCGCGGGACAGCCCAATGAGCAGTTCTTC. Translated: CASSSPSAGQPNEQFF.

Concerning this clonotype itself: Being one base from a much bigger clone, this may be a read error. The V gene is TRBV7-6, the J gene TRBJ2-1, with a possible D match to TRBD1 (5 bases). The CDR3 has 15 amino acids. Germline assignment: CDR1 SGHVS and CDR2 FNYEAQ. Trimming removed 4 bases at V and 5 bases at J, with 15 bases between. The CDR3: CASSYRSYGNNEQFF. The DNA of the CDR3 is TGTGCCAGCAGCTACAGGTCCTACGGAAACAATGAGCAGTTCTTC.

This clonotype was recorded a few times. The chain is built from TRBV29-1 and TRBJ2-5; the D gene is possibly TRBD2 (5 bases). Germline V gene lookup returns CDR1 SQVTM and CDR2 ANQGSEA. V was shortened by 4 bases and J by 5 bases, with 11 bases between the two germline ends. The CDR3 runs 12 residues. As DNA, the CDR3 is TGCAGCGTTGTCCCACCGGGGGAGACCCAGTACTTC. It is translated as CSVVPPGETQYF.

About this clonotype itself: With a much larger clone just one base away, this may be a read error. This sequence joins TRBV29-1 and TRBJ2-3, with unresolved D. Trimming cost V 1 base and J 1 base, with 12 bases left between them. The CDR3 extends over 15 amino acids. Germline V gene data show CDR1 as SQVTM and CDR2 as ANQGSEA. This chain's CDR3 is CSVEVSEPRTDTQYF. The CDR3 bases are TGCAGCGTTGAAGTCTCAGAACCTCGCACAGATACGCAGTATTTT.

This clonotype has more than one count but fewer than ten. The V call is TRBV5-4, the J call TRBJ1-1, with no clear D. The CDR3 consists of 14 residues. The germline V gene has CDR1 SGHNT and CDR2 YYREEE (reference sequence). V was clipped by 3 bases and J by 7 bases, with 16 bases between them. The CDR3 loop is CASSWATEHDEAFF. CDR3 sequence (DNA): TGTGCCAGCAGCTGGGCGACTGAACATGATGAAGCTTTCTTT.

This clonotype was seen only a few times. CDR3 sequence (DNA): TGTGCCAGCAGCTTAGCGCCGGGGGGTAGCACAGATACGCAGTATTTT. It translates to CASSLAPGGSTDTQYF. The V gene is TRBV7-2, the J gene TRBJ2-3, with 7 nucleotides matching TRBD2. Germline V gene data show CDR1 as SGHTA and CDR2 as FQGNSA. V lost 0 bases and J lost 0; bases outside the gene matches: 3. The CDR3 covers 16 residues.

Ten or more counts support this clonotype. The rearrangement joins TRBV24-1 to TRBJ2-7; the D gene is possibly TRBD2 (5 bases). V was clipped by 5 bases and J by 7 bases, with 8 bases between them. CDR1 is KGHDR and CDR2 is SFDVKD in the germline V gene. This CDR3 is built from 11 residues. CDR3 amino acids: CATSGRGEQYF. The CDR3 nucleotides are TGTGCCACCAGTGGCCGGGGTGAGCAGTACTTC.

This clonotype was seen many times. The CDR3 DNA reads as TGTGCCAGCATTGCCCGGGGAACACCCACAGATACGCAGTATTTT. Its protein product is CASIARGTPTDTQYF. This chain uses TRBV12-3 or TRBV12-4 with TRBJ2-3; perhaps TRBD2 as D (5 bases). This CDR3 comprises 15 residues. Trimming pared 7 bases from V and 2 bases from J, leaving 16 bases between.

This clonotype has a single count. In DNA, the CDR3 is TGTGCCTGGAGCCGACCGGGGAACACCGGGGAGCTGTTTTTT. It translates to CAWSRPGNTGELFF. The rearrangement uses TRBV30 and TRBJ2-2; no reliable D call. Trimming shortened V by 3 bases and J by 1 base, and 9 bases separated the two germline ends. The germline V gene encodes CDR1 GTSNPN and CDR2 SVGIG (reference sequence). CDR3 length: 14 residues. Full variable domain (missing parts from reference TRBV30 and TRBJ2-2): SQTIHQWPATLVQPVGSPLSLECTVEGTSNPNLYWYRQAAGRGLQLLFYSVGIGQISSEVPQNLSASRPQDRQFILSSKKLLLSDSGFYLCAWSRPGNTGELFFGEGSRLTVL.

To note about this clonotype: A clone one base away is much larger, so this may be a read error. This chain links TRBV20-1 with TRBJ2-2; possibly TRBD1 or TRBD2 for D (5 bases each). The CDR3 contains 13 residues. CDR1 and CDR2 from the germline V gene are DFQATT and SNEGSKA (reference sequence). The DNA of the CDR3 is TGCAGTGCTAGTGACAGAAACACCGGGGAGCTGCTTTTT. Amino acid sequence: CSASDRNTGELLF.

As regards this clonotype: A read error is likely, as this CDR3 ends without the conserved phenylalanine or tryptophan. The CDR3 sequence is CASSLVGLQETQYL. The CDR3 DNA follows: TGTGCCAGCAGCTTAGTTGGGCTCCAAGAGACCCAGTACCTC. V is TRBV7-9 and J is TRBJ2-5; D is ambiguous. Germline assignment: CDR1 SEHNR and CDR2 FQNEAQ (reference sequence). V was trimmed by 1 base and J by 1 base, leaving 7 bases between them. This CDR3 has 14 residues.

On this clonotype: A much larger clone differs by one base, so this may be a read error. The rearrangement uses TRBV19 and TRBJ2-7; 9 nucleotides line up with TRBD1. The germline V gene has CDR1 LNHDA and CDR2 SQIVND (reference sequence). J was trimmed by 6 bases and V by 8 bases; bases with no gene match: 14. This CDR3 has 15 residues. CDR3 protein: CASRTPGQGCGEQYF. CDR3 DNA sequence: TGTGCCAGTCGAACCCCGGGACAGGGTTGCGGCGAGCAGTACTTC.

This chain connects TRBV6-2 or TRBV6-3 to TRBJ2-3; 12 bases align to TRBD2. V lost 6 bases, J lost 3 bases, and 4 bases stayed unmatched. The CDR3 consists of 15 residues. CDR1 and CDR2 (germline): MNHEY, SVGEGT. Here the CDR3 reads CASRLTSGGTDTQYF. The CDR3 nucleotides read TGTGCCAGCAGGCTTACTAGCGGGGGGACAGATACGCAGTATTTT.

This clonotype was seen many times. The chain links TRBV4-3 to TRBJ2-7; 12 nucleotides match TRBD1. Germline V gene data show CDR1 as LGHNA and CDR2 as YSLEER. The CDR3 loop spans 14 amino acids. V was clipped by 0 bases and J by 7 bases; unmatched bases: 1. The CDR3: CASSQEGQGAEQYF. The CDR3 nucleotides are TGCGCCAGCAGCCAAGAGGGACAGGGGGCAGAGCAGTACTTC.

This rearrangement joins TRBV7-9 to TRBJ2-7; TRBD2 is a possible D gene (6 bases). The CDR3 runs to 17 residues. The germline CDR1 and CDR2 sequences are SEHNR and FQNEAQ (reference sequence). V lost 5 bases and J 3 bases, leaving 23 bases between the germline ends. The CDR3, as DNA: TGTGCCAGCAGCCCGTCGGTAGGCGCGGGGAGTTACTACGAGCAGTACTTC. Amino acids: CASSPSVGAGSYYEQYF. Based on the CDR3 plus reference TRBV7-9 and TRBJ2-7, the full variable domain is DTGVSQNPRHKITKRGQNVTFRCDPISEHNRLYWYRQTLGQGPEFLTYFQNEAQLEKSRLLSDRFSAERPKGSFSTLEIQRTEQGDSAMYLCASSPSVGAGSYYEQYFGPGTRLTVT.

As regards this clonotype: A single base separates this from a much larger clone, so it may be a read error. The chain recombines TRBV9 with TRBJ1-1; tentative D call: TRBD1 (5 bases). This CDR3 is built from 14 residues. Germline V gene data show CDR1 as SGDLS and CDR2 as YYNGEE. The CDR3 nucleotides read TGTGCCAGCAGCGTAGGAGGGGATAACACTGTAGCTTTCTTT. It codes for CASSVGGDNTVAFF.